This T cell receptor (beta chain) emerged from a study of OX40 agonist ivuxolimab in advanced cancers. With regard to the full study: Ivuxolimab, which targeted the costimulatory receptor OX40 (CD134), was an agonistic, fully human IgG2 monoclonal antibody. Intravenous ivuxolimab was administered to patients every 2 weeks at six dose levels: 0.01, 0.1, 0.3, 1.5, 3 and 10 mg/kg. Of the 50 or so patients in dose escalation, some 20 had hepatocellular carcinoma, about 15 had melanoma, 9 had renal cell carcinoma and 9 had head and neck cancer. In the dose-escalation cohort, around four fifths of patients were male, and the mean age was approximately 60 years, with a range of about 23 to 90. Patients were allowed to have had prior anti-PD-1, anti-PD-L1 or anti-CTLA-4 therapy, and around 40% of the dose-escalation patients had previously received checkpoint inhibitors. Partial responses occurred in three dose-escalation patients, of whom one had hepatocellular carcinoma and two had cutaneous melanoma. The point of sequencing TCRbeta in the periphery was to test whether ivuxolimab changed TCR sequence diversity and drove clonal T-cell expansion. The monotherapy dose-escalation portion (N of about 52 patients) of the phase I ivuxolimab trial is reported in the paper.

As to this clone: Its antigen has not been determined. One base away there is no much larger clone; base qualities are not given.

The trial excluded patients who had a history of autoimmune disease or were on systemic immunosuppression. Peripheral blood for TCR sequencing was drawn from every dose cohort at baseline, at cycle 4 day 1 and at cycle 7 day 1. Samples came from an open-label, multicenter, first-in-human phase I dose-escalation trial of ivuxolimab. Adults with locally advanced or metastatic melanoma, renal cell carcinoma, hepatocellular carcinoma or head and neck squamous cell carcinoma were enrolled in the trial. Before TCR sequencing, CD4+ T cells and CD8+ T cells were sorted from peripheral blood as separate populations. The full study reports these points: Partial responders in the 0.1-3.0 mg/kg groups had among the lowest normalized peripheral clonal expansion, especially among CD8+ T cells. After ivuxolimab, expanded clones were on average more numerous among CD8+ T cells than among CD4+ T cells. Which antigens the clonally expanded peripheral T cells were specific for was not determined. Low levels of normalized T-cell clonal expansion were also seen in some patients who did not respond. At doses of 0.1 to 3.0 mg/kg, clonal expansion of both CD4+ and CD8+ T cells in blood was seen between baseline and week 6.

To sequence the TCRbeta CDR3 region, genomic DNA was isolated from the sorted cells. TCRbeta CDR3 regions were sequenced using the immunoSEQ Assay. Not all clones reach the TCRdb copy of this immuneACCESS table, which keeps in-frame sequences only. Checked studies attribute under half of the gap to unresolved V genes and leave the rest unexplained. This sample is represented by tens of thousands of clones; more than 80% of them were singletons. The ten most abundant clones make up more than 4% of the sample. From the cysteine through the phenylalanine, the CDR3 covers 14 amino acids. The CDR3 DNA has 42 bases and is translated from base 1. V lost 6 bases and J lost 3 bases, and the count of bases not matched to a germline gene is 4. The germline V gene (reference sequence) yields MNHNY for CDR1 and SVGAGI for CDR2.

The source material was CD4+ or CD8+ T cells sorted from blood, sampled in a trial of the OX40 agonist ivuxolimab. The origin of this receptor is an adult with an advanced solid tumor such as melanoma, head and neck, liver or kidney cancer. The chain is made from TRBV6-6 and TRBJ1-5; TRBD1 lines up with 8 middle nucleotides. The CDR3 region has the sequence CASSRGQVNQPQHF. The DNA reads as follows: TGTGCCAGCAGCAGGGGGCAGGTCAATCAGCCCCAGCATTTT.